This is a list of T cell receptor beta chains from one sample in a study of blood T cell repertoires in COVID-19. The assay was immunoSEQ multiplex PCR, and TCRdb's table has in-frame clones only and misses some. The table records about 400,000 clones, 89% of them present only once. The sequenced sample consisted of peripheral blood. Receptors originate from a man aged 40-55 years with acute or convalescent COVID-19. Each CDR3 is given with its conserved first and last residue. A D gene is named only where the DNA matches it firmly. Expanded clones are given a class, and other clones once, few, many or no size at all.

J gene,clone size,D gene,V gene,CDR3 DNA,CDR3 protein
TRBJ2-2,NA,NA,TRBV19,TGTGCCACTCGGGACTTCACCGGGGAGCTGTTTTTT,CATRDFTGELFF
TRBJ1-2,NA,TRBD1,TRBV28,TGTGCCAGCAGTTTATTTGGGACAGGGGTGTTCGGGGGCTACACCTTC,CASSLFGTGVFGGYTF
TRBJ2-7,few,TRBD2,TRBV7-9,TGTGCCAGCAGCCGTTTTCGGACTAGCGGCTCCTCCTACGAGCAGTACTTC,CASSRFRTSGSSYEQYF
TRBJ1-1,NA,NA,TRBV29-1,TGCAGCGTGGTGCGGAGGGACGCGGTCAGGACTGAAGCTTTCTTT,CSVVRRDAVRTEAFF
TRBJ2-3,NA,TRBD2,TRBV24-1,TGTGCCACCGGGGGGGACAGCACAGATACGCAGTATTTT,CATGGDSTDTQYF
TRBJ1-3,NA,TRBD1,TRBV5-1,TGCGCCAGCACCTGGGGACAGGCTGGAAACACCATATATTTT,CASTWGQAGNTIYF
TRBJ2-5,NA,TRBD1,TRBV30,TGTGCCTGGAACTCAGGACAGGGATGGGGGGAGACCCAGTACTTC,CAWNSGQGWGETQYF
TRBJ2-2,NA,NA,TRBV19,TGTGCCAGTAATAACAGGGTCATTGAGAACACCGGGGAGCTGTTTTTT,CASNNRVIENTGELFF
TRBJ1-2,NA,NA,TRBV14,TGTGCCAGCAGCCGAGCCGGGACAAGGCTCCCGACTGGCTACACCTTC,CASSRAGTRLPTGYTF
TRBJ2-5,NA,NA,TRBV12-3/TRBV12-4,TGTGCCAGCAGTTTGGCCTCCCAGTTACGGTACTTC,CASSLASQLRYF
TRBJ2-6,NA,TRBD1,TRBV6-2/TRBV6-3,TGTGCCAGCAGTCCCATCCCAGGGGGAAAATCTTCTGGGGCCAACGTCCTGACTTTC,CASSPIPGGKSSGANVLTF
TRBJ2-1,NA,TRBD2,TRBV14,TGTGCCAGCAGCCGATTTCTAGCGGGAGCCTACAATGAGCAGTTCTTC,CASSRFLAGAYNEQFF
TRBJ1-6,few,TRBD1,TRBV11-2,TGTGCCAGCACCGGGACAGGCCTAGGTACACCCCTCCACTTT,CASTGTGLGTPLHF
TRBJ1-2,NA,TRBD1,TRBV13,TGTGCCAGCAGCTCTGTACAGGGGGCGGATGACTATGGCTACACCTTC,CASSSVQGADDYGYTF
TRBJ1-1,NA,NA,TRBV19,TGTGCCACCACGGGGGACACTGAAGCTTTCTTT,CATTGDTEAFF
TRBJ2-3,NA,NA,TRBV6-2/TRBV6-3,TGTGCCAGCAGTTGGAGGGTCACAGATACGCAGTATTTT,CASSWRVTDTQYF
TRBJ2-3,NA,TRBD2,TRBV5-4,TGTGCCAGCAGCTTGGCGCCTAGCGGGAGTTTGTCAGATACGCAGTATTTT,CASSLAPSGSLSDTQYF
TRBJ1-4,NA,TRBD1,TRBV3-1/TRBV3-2,TGTGCCAGCAGCCTTATGGGACAGGGGACTGAAAAACTGTTTTTT,CASSLMGQGTEKLFF
TRBJ1-1,NA,NA,TRBV7-2,TGTGCCAGCAGCTTCACGGGACAGAACACTGAAGCTTTCTTT,CASSFTGQNTEAFF
TRBJ1-1,NA,NA,TRBV7-2,TGTGCCAGCAGCTTAGTTACGACACTAGAGGTGGGCCCGGGAGCTTTCTTT,CASSLVTTLEVGPGAFF
TRBJ2-1,once,TRBD2,TRBV19,TGTGCCAGTAGTCCTCGAGGTAGCGGGATAAAAAATGAGCAGTTCTTC,CASSPRGSGIKNEQFF
TRBJ2-2,once,NA,TRBV12-3/TRBV12-4,TGTGCCAGCAGCGGGTTGGGTGGGGAGCTGTTTTTT,CASSGLGGELFF
TRBJ2-2,NA,NA,TRBV29-1,TGCAGCGTTGAAGGTGCACGGGAAAAGACCGGGGAGCTGTTTTTT,CSVEGAREKTGELFF
TRBJ2-1,once,TRBD1,TRBV5-1,TGCGCCAGCAGCCTCCGGGACAGGGAACAGGAGCAGTTCTTC,CASSLRDREQEQFF
TRBJ2-7,NA,TRBD1,TRBV11-2,TGTGCCAGCAGCTTGACAGGGGGCTCCTACGAGCAGTACTTC,CASSLTGGSYEQYF
TRBJ2-7,NA,NA,TRBV21-1,TGTGCCAGCAGCAAAGTAGGGCGGGTAGCGGGGGAAACCTACGAGCAGTACTTC,CASSKVGRVAGETYEQYF
TRBJ1-2,NA,TRBD1,TRBV6-5,TGTGCCATAACCGGGACAGGAATCTATGGCTACACCTTC,CAITGTGIYGYTF
TRBJ2-5,NA,NA,TRBV5-4,TGTGCCAGCAGCTTGCAGGGGTCAGAGACCCAGTACTTC,CASSLQGSETQYF
TRBJ1-2,NA,TRBD1,TRBV27,TGTGCCAGCAGTAACGACAGGGGTCGCGGCTACACCTTC,CASSNDRGRGYTF
TRBJ1-4,NA,NA,TRBV25-1,TGTGCCAGCAGTGAACCCGGGACAAAAGAAAAACTGTTTTTT,CASSEPGTKEKLFF